A selection of T cell receptor beta chains follows, all from one sample in a study of T cell responses to AZD1222 COVID-19 vaccine. TCRdb's table, derived via immunoSEQ multiplex PCR, lists solely in-frame clones and lacks some. The sample yields around 130,000 clones, 90% to 95% seen once. This sample comprised peripheral blood, obtained on day 0 of AZD1222 vaccination. The receptors derive from an adult in good health. Both conserved end residues are part of each CDR3. D genes are given only for firm matches. Where a row states a size, it is once, few, many or the class of an expanded clone; other rows omit it.

.	.	TRBV7-3	TRBJ1-6	CASSSNIMSSLHF	TGTGCCAGCAGCTCCAACATAATGTCTTCCCTCCACTTT
.	.	TRBV27	TRBJ2-1	CASRQNNEQFF	TGTGCCAGCAGGCAGAACAATGAGCAGTTCTTC
.	TRBD2	TRBV5-1	TRBJ2-7	CASSLASGSSEQYF	TGCGCCAGCAGCTTGGCCAGCGGGAGTTCCGAGCAGTACTTC
.	.	TRBV7-8	TRBJ1-1	CASSHPGWGTEAFF	TGTGCCAGCAGTCACCCTGGTTGGGGGACTGAAGCTTTCTTT
.	.	TRBV3-1/TRBV3-2	TRBJ1-1	CASSPGGTEAFF	TGTGCCAGCAGCCCCGGAGGAACTGAAGCTTTCTTT
.	.	TRBV12-3/TRBV12-4	TRBJ1-1	CASSLAAHTEAFF	TGTGCCAGCAGTTTAGCGGCACACACTGAAGCTTTCTTT
.	TRBD1	TRBV18	TRBJ2-5	CASSATGAEETQYF	TGTGCCAGCTCAGCGACAGGGGCAGAAGAGACCCAGTACTTC
.	.	TRBV12-3/TRBV12-4	TRBJ1-1	CASSLGGSTEAFF	TGTGCCAGCAGTTTGGGAGGAAGCACTGAAGCTTTCTTT
once	.	TRBV15	TRBJ2-1	CATSRGQQPSYNEQFF	TGTGCCACCAGCAGGGGCCAGCAACCTTCCTACAATGAGCAGTTCTTC
.	TRBD2	TRBV28	TRBJ2-1	CASSDGLAGGVYNEQFF	TGTGCCAGCAGTGATGGACTAGCGGGAGGGGTCTACAATGAGCAGTTCTTC
.	TRBD1	TRBV2	TRBJ1-5	CASRLDRDQPQHF	TGTGCCAGCAGACTAGACAGGGACCAGCCCCAGCATTTT
.	.	TRBV28	TRBJ1-5	CASRVGRGNQPQHF	TGTGCCAGCAGAGTCGGCAGGGGAAATCAGCCCCAGCATTTT
once	.	TRBV4-1	TRBJ1-4	CASSQEREKLFF	TGCGCCAGCAGCCAAGAGAGAGAAAAACTGTTTTTT
.	.	TRBV7-9	TRBJ2-2	CASSLRAAGGELFF	TGTGCCAGCAGCTTACGGGCGGCTGGCGGGGAGCTGTTTTTT
.	.	TRBV25-1	TRBJ1-1	CASSGLGFNTEAFF	TGTGCCAGCAGTGGATTAGGCTTCAACACTGAAGCTTTCTTT
.	.	TRBV6-5	TRBJ1-2	CATGRTASNYGYTF	TGTGCCACGGGACGGACGGCTTCTAACTATGGCTACACCTTC
.	TRBD1	TRBV29-1	TRBJ1-4	CSVEEPTGSEKLFF	TGCAGCGTTGAAGAGCCGACAGGGAGTGAAAAACTGTTTTTT
.	.	TRBV2	TRBJ2-5	CASSELRGQETQYF	TGTGCCAGCAGTGAGCTGAGGGGCCAAGAGACCCAGTACTTC
.	.	TRBV11-2	TRBJ1-2	CASSLGTLLGYGYTF	TGTGCCAGCAGCCTTGGGACCCTCCTTGGCTATGGCTACACCTTC
.	TRBD1	TRBV29-1	TRBJ1-1	CSVGTAQDTEAFF	TGCAGCGTCGGGACAGCTCAAGACACTGAAGCTTTCTTT
once	TRBD2	TRBV7-2	TRBJ2-2	CASSRWARGDTGELFF	TGTGCCAGCAGCCGGTGGGCCCGGGGGGACACCGGGGAGCTGTTTTTT
.	TRBD1	TRBV5-6	TRBJ1-1	CASSRTGVGEAFF	TGTGCCAGCAGCCGGACAGGCGTGGGGGAAGCTTTCTTT
.	.	TRBV7-2	TRBJ2-4	CASSLGGGVNIQYF	TGTGCCAGCAGCTTAGGAGGCGGGGTAAACATTCAGTACTTC
.	TRBD1	TRBV19	TRBJ1-1	CASSIGQGGTEAFF	TGTGCCAGTAGTATCGGACAGGGTGGCACTGAAGCTTTCTTT
.	.	TRBV1	TRBJ1-5	CTSSRADSNQPQHF	TGCACCAGCAGCCGGGCAGATAGCAATCAGCCCCAGCATTTT
.	TRBD1	TRBV12-3/TRBV12-4	TRBJ1-2	CASTWTGSYGYTF	TGTGCCAGCACCTGGACAGGGTCTTATGGCTACACCTTC
.	.	TRBV7-2	TRBJ2-7	CASSPRWEGRYEQYF	TGTGCCAGCAGCCCCCGCTGGGAAGGGCGCTACGAGCAGTACTTC
.	.	TRBV2	TRBJ2-7	CASSVGVRSYEQYF	TGTGCCAGCAGTGTGGGGGTGAGGTCCTACGAGCAGTACTTC
.	.	TRBV5-5	TRBJ1-3	CASSSRGGSLSGNTIYF	TGTGCCAGCAGCTCCCGAGGAGGGAGCCTCTCTGGAAACACCATATATTTT
.	.	TRBV30	TRBJ2-2	CAWSLGGYPGELFF	TGTGCCTGGAGTTTAGGAGGGTACCCCGGGGAGCTGTTTTTT
.	.	TRBV15	TRBJ2-5	CATSRTEVGTQYF	TGTGCCACCAGCAGAACGGAGGTTGGGACCCAGTACTTC
.	.	TRBV5-1	TRBJ2-1	CASSAHNEQFF	TGCGCCAGCAGCGCCCACAATGAGCAGTTCTTC
.	.	TRBV2	TRBJ1-5	CASSEGNNQPQHF	TGTGCCAGCAGTGAAGGGAACAATCAGCCCCAGCATTTT
.	.	TRBV5-6	TRBJ2-5	CASSLGGNAQETQYF	TGTGCCAGCAGCCTCGGAGGCAACGCCCAAGAGACCCAGTACTTC
.	TRBD1	TRBV5-6	TRBJ1-1	CASSLMGSGGYNTEAFF	TGTGCCAGCAGCTTGATGGGGTCAGGGGGCTATAACACTGAAGCTTTCTTT
.	.	TRBV19	TRBJ2-6	CASSPHSSGANVLTF	TGTGCCAGTAGCCCACACAGCTCTGGGGCCAACGTCCTGACTTTC
once	TRBD2	TRBV5-1	TRBJ2-7	CASSLAGNYEQYF	TGCGCCAGCAGCTTAGCGGGGAATTACGAGCAGTACTTC
.	.	TRBV7-2	TRBJ1-3	CASSTPRTGPSGNTIYF	TGTGCCAGCAGCACCCCGCGGACGGGTCCTTCTGGAAACACCATATATTTT
.	.	TRBV6-2/TRBV6-3	TRBJ2-5	CASSPRLVGETQYF	TGTGCCAGCAGCCCCCGACTAGTCGGAGAGACCCAGTACTTC
.	.	TRBV2	TRBJ2-7	CASNKQDGEQYF	TGTGCCAGCAACAAACAGGACGGGGAGCAGTACTTC
.	.	TRBV3-1/TRBV3-2	TRBJ1-2	CASSGRTANYGYTF	TGTGCCAGCAGCGGCCGGACAGCCAACTATGGCTACACCTTC
.	TRBD1	TRBV6-1	TRBJ1-2	CASSEPGTGVAGYTF	TGTGCCAGCAGTGAACCCGGGACAGGGGTTGCGGGCTACACCTTC
.	TRBD1	TRBV6-5	TRBJ2-3	CASSFLPGQGTDTQYF	TGTGCCAGCAGTTTCCTTCCGGGACAGGGGACAGATACGCAGTATTTT
.	TRBD1	TRBV6-5	TRBJ1-2	CASSSGQGSYGYTF	TGTGCCAGCAGCTCTGGACAGGGAAGCTATGGCTACACCTTC
.	.	TRBV20-1	TRBJ1-5	CSASAEVTLRPQHF	TGCAGTGCTAGTGCCGAGGTAACGCTCCGGCCCCAGCATTTT
.	.	TRBV28	TRBJ1-2	CASTLGGRTNYGYTF	TGTGCCAGCACCTTAGGGGGACGGACTAACTATGGCTACACCTTC
.	.	TRBV11-3	TRBJ2-2	CASSLDSPNTGELFF	TGTGCCAGCAGCTTGGACAGCCCGAACACCGGGGAGCTGTTTTTT
once	.	TRBV3-1/TRBV3-2	TRBJ1-5	CASSSRASGWPQHF	TGTGCCAGCAGCTCCCGGGCTTCGGGGTGGCCCCAGCATTTT
.	.	TRBV7-3	TRBJ2-1	CASHTRGAAYNEQFF	TGTGCCAGCCACACGCGCGGGGCGGCGTACAATGAGCAGTTCTTC
.	.	TRBV19	TRBJ1-2	CASSITGIYGYTF	TGTGCCAGTAGTATTACTGGTATCTATGGCTACACCTTC
.	TRBD1	TRBV7-3	TRBJ1-4	CASSRGTGVDEKLFF	TGTGCCAGCAGCAGGGGGACAGGGGTAGACGAAAAACTGTTTTTT
.	.	TRBV28	TRBJ1-5	CASSFSSGYSNQPQHF	TGTGCCAGCAGTTTCTCGTCAGGTTATAGCAATCAGCCCCAGCATTTT
.	.	TRBV29-1	TRBJ1-4	CSSIHEEKLFF	TGCAGCTCAATTCATGAAGAAAAACTGTTTTTT
few	TRBD1	TRBV9	TRBJ2-7	CASSARDSRTYEQYF	TGTGCCAGCAGCGCCCGGGACAGTCGAACCTACGAGCAGTACTTC
.	.	TRBV7-8	TRBJ1-3	CASSLRGWPNTIYF	TGTGCCAGCTCCCTCCGGGGGTGGCCCAACACCATATATTTT
few	.	TRBV4-1	TRBJ1-5	CASSQSAIQGGESNQPQHF	TGCGCCAGCAGCCAATCAGCGATTCAGGGAGGGGAGAGCAATCAGCCCCAGCATTTT
.	TRBD2	TRBV19	TRBJ2-5	CASSIVSTSGGEETQYF	TGTGCCAGTAGTATCGTGTCCACTAGCGGGGGAGAAGAGACCCAGTACTTC
.	.	TRBV28	TRBJ2-1	CASRLRGSSYNEQFF	TGTGCCAGCAGACTGAGGGGAAGCTCCTACAATGAGCAGTTCTTC
.	TRBD1	TRBV2	TRBJ2-5	CASRQTGTGDRETQYF	TGTGCCAGCAGGCAAACCGGGACAGGGGACAGGGAGACCCAGTACTTC